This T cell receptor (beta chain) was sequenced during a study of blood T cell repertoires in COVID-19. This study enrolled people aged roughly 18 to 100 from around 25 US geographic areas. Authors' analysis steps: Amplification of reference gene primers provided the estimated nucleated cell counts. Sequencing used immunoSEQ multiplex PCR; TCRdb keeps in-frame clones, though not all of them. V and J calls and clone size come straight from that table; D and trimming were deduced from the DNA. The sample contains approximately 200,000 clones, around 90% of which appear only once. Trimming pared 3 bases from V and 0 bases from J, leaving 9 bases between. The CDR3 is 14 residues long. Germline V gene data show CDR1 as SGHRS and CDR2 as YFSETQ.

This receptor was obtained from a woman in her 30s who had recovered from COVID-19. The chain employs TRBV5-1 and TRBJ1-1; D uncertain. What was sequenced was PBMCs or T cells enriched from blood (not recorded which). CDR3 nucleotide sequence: TGCGCCAGCAGCTACGGAGGAGTGAACACTGAAGCTTTCTTT. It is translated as CASSYGGVNTEAFF. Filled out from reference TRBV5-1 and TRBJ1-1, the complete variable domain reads KAGVTQTPRYLIKTRGQQVTLSCSPISGHRSVSWYQQTPGQGLQFLFEYFSETQRNKGNFPGRFSGRQFSNSRSEMNVSTLELGDSALYLCASSYGGVNTEAFFGQGTRLTVV.